These 24 T cell receptor beta chains originate from one sample sequenced in a study of T cell changes during pregnancy in multiple sclerosis. Sequenced by immunoSEQ multiplex PCR; TCRdb stores in-frame clones only, minus some. Here the sample spans roughly 40,000 clones, roughly 90% being singletons. The input for sequencing was CD4+ T cells from peripheral blood mononuclear cells, taken in the first trimester of pregnancy. The receptors originated from a female donor with multiple sclerosis, enrolled in a pregnancy study.

J is TRBJ2-3 and V is TRBV9; the D is unclear. The CDR3 extends over 15 amino acids. Trimming cost V 0 bases and J 0 bases, with 8 bases left between them. Germline V gene sequence: CDR1 SGDLS, CDR2 YYNGEE. The CDR3 coding sequence is TGTGCCAGCAGCGTAGTGGGCAGTAGCACAGATACGCAGTATTTT. This codes for CASSVVGSSTDTQYF.

This chain uses TRBV28 with TRBJ2-5, with TRBD1 matching 8 bases. CDR1 and CDR2 from the germline V gene are MDHEN and SYDVKM. V gave up 4 bases and J gave up 4 bases; unmatched junction bases: 5. The CDR3 sequence is 14 residues long. CDR3 sequence reads: CASSSPGGAETQYF. The CDR3 DNA reads as TGTGCCAGCAGTTCTCCAGGGGGCGCAGAGACCCAGTACTTC.

The chain couples TRBV7-9 to TRBJ2-7; tentative D call: TRBD2 (5 bases). CDR3 size: 13 residues. V lost 3 bases to trimming and J lost 0 bases, with 6 bases between them. CDR1 is SEHNR, CDR2 FQNEAQ, per germline (reference sequence). The CDR3 spells CASSFGSSYEQYF. In nucleotides, the CDR3 is TGTGCCAGCAGCTTTGGGAGCTCCTACGAGCAGTACTTC.

The chain couples TRBV9 to TRBJ2-3; the match to TRBD2 covers 8 bases. The length of the CDR3 is 16 residues. The germline V gene has CDR1 SGDLS and CDR2 YYNGEE. After removal of 4 bases from V and 2 bases from J, the junction contained 9 bases not matched to a gene. The CDR3 region has the DNA TGTGCCAGCAGCTTAACTACTAGCGGACCCACAGATACGCAGTATTTT. This codes for CASSLTTSGPTDTQYF.

The rearrangement links TRBV5-4 to TRBJ2-2, with D tentatively TRBD2 (7 bases). The CDR3 consists of 16 residues. Trimming pared 2 bases from V and 7 bases from J, leaving 18 bases between. Germline V gives CDR1 SGHNT, CDR2 YYREEE (reference sequence). The CDR3 DNA reads as TGTGCCAGCAGCTTCGGGGGGCGGATCCGGGGCGGGGAGCTGTTTTTT. It specifies CASSFGGRIRGGELFF.

Points on this clone: One junction end disagrees with the germline gene, perhaps due to a read error. The chain is built from TRBV7-7 and TRBJ2-1; 12 bases match TRBD2. The germline V gene has CDR1 SSHAT and CDR2 FNYEAQ (reference sequence). The CDR3 extends over 19 amino acids. The CDR3 spells CASSLSPRFLAGGGNEQFF. The CDR3 bases are TGTGCTAGCAGCTTATCCCCGCGGTTCCTAGCGGGAGGGGGCAATGAGCAGTTCTTC. The complete variable domain, with remaining parts taken from reference TRBV7-7 and TRBJ2-1, reads GAGVSQSPRYKVTKRGQDVTLRCDPISSHATLYWYQQALGQGPEFLTYFNYEAQPDKSGLPSDRFSAERPEGSISTLTIQRTEQRDSAMYRCASSLSPRFLAGGGNEQFFGPGTRLTVL.

The chain is built from TRBV9 and TRBJ1-4; TRBD1 agrees at 8 bases. The CDR3 length is 15 residues. Per the germline V gene, CDR1 is SGDLS and CDR2 is YYNGEE. V lost 0 bases to trimming and J lost 4 bases; unmatched junction nucleotides: 2. CDR3 in DNA: TGTGCCAGCAGCGTAGGGACAGGGTATAATGAAAAACTGTTTTTT. Residues: CASSVGTGYNEKLFF. Together with reference TRBV9 and TRBJ1-4, the CDR3 gives the full variable domain: DSGVTQTPKHLITATGQRVTLRCSPRSGDLSVYWYQQSLDQGLQFLIQYYNGEERAKGNILERFSAQQFPDLHSELNLSSLELGDSALYFCASSVGTGYNEKLFFGSGTQLSVL.

This clone appeared a single time. This chain uses TRBV20-1 with TRBJ2-1; D call uncertain. Trimming removed 0 bases from V and 9 bases from J, with 6 bases in between. The CDR3 covers 11 residues. Germline V gene sequence: CDR1 DFQATT, CDR2 SNEGSKA (reference sequence). The DNA of the CDR3 is TGCAGTGCTAGAGAATATTCTGAGCAGTTCTTC. Translating it yields CSAREYSEQFF.

CDR3 region: CSVDPAGYTEAFF. The CDR3, as DNA: TGCAGCGTTGACCCCGCAGGGTACACTGAAGCTTTCTTT. The rearrangement joins TRBV29-1 to TRBJ1-1, with D perhaps matching TRBD1 (5 bases). CDR3 size: 13 residues. V lost 3 bases and J 3 bases, leaving 11 bases between the germline ends. Germline CDR1 is SQVTM and CDR2 is ANQGSEA.

This chain uses TRBV9 with TRBJ2-2, with 7 bases that match TRBD2. The CDR3 sequence is 17 residues long. The V gene's germline CDR1 is SGDLS and CDR2 YYNGEE. J was trimmed by 4 bases and V by 0 bases; bases with no gene match: 9. The CDR3 spells CASSVAGWAGATGELFF. The CDR3 bases are TGTGCCAGCAGCGTAGCCGGGTGGGCGGGAGCCACCGGGGAGCTGTTTTTT. Together with reference TRBV9 and TRBJ2-2, the CDR3 gives the full variable domain: DSGVTQTPKHLITATGQRVTLRCSPRSGDLSVYWYQQSLDQGLQFLIQYYNGEERAKGNILERFSAQQFPDLHSELNLSSLELGDSALYFCASSVAGWAGATGELFFGEGSRLTVL.

Here the CDR3 reads CASSELASGARYEQYF. CDR3 nucleotides: TGTGCCAGCAGTGAGCTGGCTAGCGGGGCCCGATACGAGCAGTACTTC. This rearrangement joins TRBV2 to TRBJ2-7; 9 bases map to TRBD2. The CDR3 runs to 16 residues. V trimming: 3 bases; J trimming: 4 bases; junction bases outside the gene matches: 10. Per the germline V gene, CDR1 is SNHLY and CDR2 is FYNNEI.

V gene TRBV5-4 combines with J gene TRBJ2-5; D possibly corresponds to TRBD1 (5 bases). Germline V lookup: CDR1 SGHNT, CDR2 YYREEE (reference sequence). The CDR3 runs 14 residues. V lost 1 base and J 6 bases, leaving 13 bases between the germline ends. The CDR3: CASSLMGPSKTQYF. The DNA of the CDR3 is TGTGCCAGCAGCTTGATGGGGCCCTCGAAGACCCAGTACTTC.

This clone was counted only a few times. The chain joins TRBV30 to TRBJ2-7; TRBD2 aligns across 9 bases. V was clipped by 3 bases and J by 5 bases; unmatched bases: 8. Germline V lookup: CDR1 GTSNPN, CDR2 SVGIG (reference sequence). The CDR3 spans 14 residues. The CDR3 protein is CAWRVAGGPHEQYF. The CDR3 nucleotides are TGTGCCTGGAGGGTTGCGGGAGGGCCACACGAGCAGTACTTC.

The genes are TRBV30 and TRBJ1-1; 7 bases are a match to TRBD1. This CDR3 contains 13 residues. V trimming: 4 bases; J trimming: 5 bases; junction bases outside the gene matches: 7. Looked up from germline, CDR1 is GTSNPN and CDR2 is SVGIG (reference sequence). The CDR3 protein is CAWILAGGTEAFF. DNA of the CDR3: TGTGCCTGGATCTTGGCAGGGGGGACTGAAGCTTTCTTT.

This sequence joins TRBV27 and TRBJ2-7; D perhaps matches TRBD2 (6 bases). Germline CDR1 reads MNHEY; CDR2 reads SMNVEV (reference sequence). The V and J ends lost 5 bases and 6 bases respectively, with 20 bases between them. CDR3 length: 15 amino acids. CDR3 nucleotides: TGTGCCAGCAGTACCCGATTCGGTGGTAGCGGCGAGCAGTACTTC. Its protein product is CASSTRFGGSGEQYF.

V usage is TRBV7-2 and J usage is TRBJ2-7, with 11 positions matching TRBD2. The germline V gene encodes CDR1 SGHTA and CDR2 FQGNSA. V trimming: 5 bases; J trimming: 0 bases; junction bases outside the gene matches: 15. The CDR3 has 19 amino acids. The CDR3 bases are TGTGCCAGCAGCCCCGGGACAGGTCTAGCGGGAGGATTCTCCTACGAGCAGTACTTC. Translation gives CASSPGTGLAGGFSYEQYF.

This clone has only one observation. The chain couples TRBV6-1 to TRBJ2-5; TRBD1 might be the D (5 bases). The V gene lost 5 bases and the J gene lost 1 base, with 11 bases spanning the gap. Germline V gene sequence: CDR1 MNHNS, CDR2 SASEGT. This CDR3 comprises 14 residues. In DNA form, the CDR3 reads TGTGCCAGCAGTCGGGCAGGGCTCCAAGAGACCCAGTACTTC. Its translation: CASSRAGLQETQYF.

The genes are TRBV7-8 and TRBJ1-3; possible D gene TRBD1, 6 bases. In germline, CDR1 is SGHVS, CDR2 FQNEAQ. The CDR3 consists of 14 residues. Trimming stripped 4 bases from V and 2 bases from J, with 9 bases between. CDR3 DNA: TGTGCCAGCAGCTACCAGGGGCCTGGAAACACCATATATTTT. This encodes CASSYQGPGNTIYF.

The chain links TRBV28 to TRBJ2-3, with 8 nucleotides matching TRBD2. The CDR3 runs 15 residues. V shed 4 bases and J 0 bases; nucleotides not matched to a gene: 3. Germline lookup yields CDR1 MDHEN and CDR2 SYDVKM. CDR3 sequence: CASSYPSGSTDTQYF. Here the CDR3 DNA reads TGTGCCAGCAGTTACCCTAGCGGGAGCACAGATACGCAGTATTTT. Using reference TRBV28 and TRBJ2-3 for the parts outside the CDR3, the full variable domain is DVKVTQSSRYLVKRTGEKVFLECVQDMDHENMFWYRQDPGLGLRLIYFSYDVKMKEKGDIPEGYSVSREKKERFSLILESASTNQTSMYLCASSYPSGSTDTQYFGPGTRLTVL.

The chain combines TRBV28 with TRBJ2-1; TRBD1 might be the D (5 bases). Germline loops: CDR1 MDHEN, CDR2 SYDVKM. V dropped 5 bases and J dropped 4 bases, with 18 bases sitting between them. The CDR3 loop spans 16 amino acids. Here the CDR3 reads CASSDHKGLGYNEQFF. CDR3 nucleotide sequence: TGTGCCAGCAGTGACCATAAGGGGCTCGGGTACAATGAGCAGTTCTTC.

The J gene is TRBJ2-1, the V gene TRBV28; 12 bases agree with TRBD2. Trimming removed 3 bases from V and 3 bases from J; junction bases left unmatched: 0. Germline CDR1 and CDR2: MDHEN and SYDVKM. The CDR3 is 15 amino acids. CDR3 residues: CASSLTSGSYNEQFF. DNA for the CDR3: TGTGCCAGCAGTTTGACTAGCGGGAGCTACAATGAGCAGTTCTTC.

V usage is TRBV7-8 and J usage is TRBJ2-5; TRBD2 matches 8 bases. Germline V gives CDR1 SGHVS, CDR2 FQNEAQ. The length of the CDR3 is 15 residues. Unmatched junction bases numbered 13, after V lost 6 bases and J lost 7 bases. CDR3 DNA: TGTGCCAGCAGGTCGGTTAGCGGGAATCGGGTGACCCAGTACTTC. Its protein is CASRSVSGNRVTQYF. The full variable domain, completed using reference TRBV7-8 and TRBJ2-5, is GAGVSQSPRYKVAKRGQDVALRCDPISGHVSLFWYQQALGQGPEFLTYFQNEAQLDKSGLPSDRFFAERPEGSVSTLKIQRTQQEDSAVYLCASRSVSGNRVTQYFGPGTRLLVL.

The rearrangement links TRBV4-1 to TRBJ2-3, with 10 bases fitting TRBD1. CDR1 is MGHRA and CDR2 is YSYEKL in the germline V gene. Trimming cost V 4 bases and J 4 bases; bases outside gene matches: 8. The CDR3 contains 16 residues. The CDR3 loop reads CASSPLGTGAADTQYF. Here the CDR3 DNA reads TGCGCCAGCAGCCCTCTAGGGACAGGGGCGGCAGATACGCAGTATTTT.

V is TRBV21-1 and J is TRBJ1-5. TRBV21-1 is recorded as a pseudogene. This CDR3 comprises 15 residues. Written as DNA, the CDR3 is TGTGCCAGCAGCAGAAGAACGGGGGTCAATCAGCCCCAGCATTTT. It translates to CASSRRTGVNQPQHF.